This T cell receptor beta chain was observed in a study of cytomegalovirus exposure and HLA in healthy donors. Study results and limitations: Altogether, some 160 TCR beta chains were recorded as cytomegalovirus-associated.

For this clone: Its antigen is unidentified.

Sequenced by immunoSEQ multiplex PCR; TCRdb stores in-frame clones only, minus some. Here the sample spans 100,000 to 150,000 clones, 89% being singletons. CDR3 length: 15 residues. V dropped 10 bases and J dropped 7; count of bases not matched to a gene: 11. Germline-derived CDR1 and CDR2 are SEHNR and FQNEAQ (reference sequence). Material for sequencing was PBMCs. The TCR was taken from a woman between 18 and 30 years old in good health and CMV-seronegative. The rearrangement links TRBV7-9 to TRBJ1-6; 9 bases are a match to TRBD1. CDR3 residues: CATEISGTGNSPLHF. The CDR3 coding sequence is TGTGCCACGGAAATTTCCGGGACAGGGAATTCACCCCTCCACTTT.